This T cell receptor (beta chain) was profiled in a study of spatial heterogeneity in lung cancer (dated by TCRdb to about 2019). Background for the entire study: Samples were obtained from 72 patients with early-stage, untreated non-small cell lung cancer from the lung TRACERx cohort. Follow-up PBMC samples were sequenced whenever available, with the median time to follow-up being around 25 months after resection. More beta-chain than alpha-chain transcripts were consistently detected, likely reflecting higher beta-chain transcript abundance. Nonsynonymous mutation counts, determined by whole-exome sequencing of tumor tissue, were related to TCR repertoire features. The study quantitatively compared TCR alpha and beta repertoires across multiple tumor regions, matched nontumor lung and blood in non-small cell lung cancer. Both alpha and beta chains were TCR-sequenced in samples taken at surgery, namely 220 tumor regions, 63 to 70 matched nontumor lung samples and just over 55 PBMC samples. In the raw uncorrected reads, each unique combination of TCR and UMI appeared more than ten times on average.

Receptor amplification or capture employed 5' RACE. Instrument on record: NextSeq 500. In the TCR library protocol, a unique molecular identifier was attached to each TCR cDNA molecule so that PCR and sequencing errors could be corrected. The study's own analysis went as follows. Decombinator tools were used for TCR identification, UMI-based error correction and CDR3 extraction. TCRs above a frequency of 2 per 1,000, corresponding to the top 1% of the tumor frequency distribution, were defined as expanded. Renyi diversity was computed with the R vegan package after each repertoire had been subsampled 100 times to 5,000 TCRs. To build CDR3 similarity networks, amino acid triplet string-kernel similarity was used, and CDR3s were connected when their pairwise similarity was above 0.82. TCRdb applied fastp at Q25 and MiXCR to the public reads, then kept only in-frame beta chains. One record per CDR3 amino acid sequence lists the most common genes and DNA. TCRdb's processing, not the authors', yielded these V and J calls. This sample holds fewer than 50,000 distinct CDR3 sequences; about 11% were observed only once. About 15% of the sample is held by the ten biggest clonotypes.

Overall study outcomes, separate from this receptor: Only approximately 13 patients were included in comparisons of baseline and follow-up blood repertoires. Ubiquitous expanded tumor TCRs were found in blood more often at tumor resection than at routine follow-up. Additional single-cell paired TCR alpha and beta sequencing was considered necessary to confirm, at a functional level, the hypothesis that regional TCRs recognize regional mutations.

Explained via the paper, the time point label denotes: blood at routine non-recurrence follow-up after resection. For TCR sequencing, whole RNA was extracted from tumor and nontumor lung tissue, or from cryopreserved PBMC samples, and no cell sorting was done. A patient was chosen for TCR sequencing only when enough RNA was available from at least two tumor regions. Relative to germline, V is missing 1 base and J is missing 5 bases, with 6 bases of the junction outside any gene match. As encoded in the germline V gene (reference sequence), CDR1 is DFQATT while CDR2 is SNEGSKA. Inclusive of the bounding cysteine and phenylalanine, the CDR3 is 15 residues long. The entry retains the CDR3 DNA only, 45 bases that are in frame from base 1. As concerns this clonotype: It has no known antigen specificity. Base qualities are not at hand, and no much larger clone is one base apart.

This TCR was recovered from a female donor with early-stage non-small cell lung cancer. The chain is encoded by TRBV20-1 joined to TRBJ1-1; 11 central bases correspond to TRBD1. The sample was PBMCs, taken at follow-up. The DNA reads as follows: TGCAGTGCTAGAGCTTCGGACAGGGGGCGAACTGAAGCTTTCTTT. Its protein reads: CSARASDRGRTEAFF.